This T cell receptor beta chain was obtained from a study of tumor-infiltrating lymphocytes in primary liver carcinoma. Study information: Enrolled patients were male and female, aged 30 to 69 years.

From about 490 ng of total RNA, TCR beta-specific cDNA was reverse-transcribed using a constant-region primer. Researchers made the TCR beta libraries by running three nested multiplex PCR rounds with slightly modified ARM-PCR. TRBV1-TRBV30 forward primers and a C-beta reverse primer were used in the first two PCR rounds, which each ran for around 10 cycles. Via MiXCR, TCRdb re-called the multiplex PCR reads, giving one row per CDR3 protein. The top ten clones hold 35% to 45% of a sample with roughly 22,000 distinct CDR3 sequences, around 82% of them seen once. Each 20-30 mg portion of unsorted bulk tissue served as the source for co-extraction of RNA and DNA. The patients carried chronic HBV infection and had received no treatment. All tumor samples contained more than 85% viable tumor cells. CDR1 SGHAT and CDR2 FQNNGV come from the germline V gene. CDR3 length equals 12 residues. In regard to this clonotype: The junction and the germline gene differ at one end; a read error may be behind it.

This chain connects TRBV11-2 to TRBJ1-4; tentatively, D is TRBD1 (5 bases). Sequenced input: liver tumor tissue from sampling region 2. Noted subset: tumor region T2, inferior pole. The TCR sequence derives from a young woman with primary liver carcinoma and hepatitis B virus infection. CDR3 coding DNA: TGCCCAAGCAGCCCCTGGGGGGGAAAACTGTTTTTT. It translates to CPSSPWGGKLFF.